The 7 T cell receptor beta chains given below trace back to one sample, sequenced in a study of shared clonotypes between healthy human individuals. Naive CD8 isolation took CD45RO-negative cells positively selected for CCR7 and excluded terminally differentiated effector memory CD45RA+ cells. Sequencing used immunoSEQ multiplex PCR; TCRdb keeps in-frame clones, though not all of them. The sample records some 800,000 clones, about 91% being singletons. Sequencing was carried out using naive CD8+ T cells sorted from blood. Receptors originate from a man aged 25 to 45 in good health.

This sequence joins TRBV11-2 and TRBJ2-3, with 7 bases lining up with TRBD1. Germline CDR1 is SGHAT and CDR2 is FQNNGV. Germline trimming cut 6 bases from V and 2 bases from J; bases unmatched to any gene: 2. The CDR3 totals 13 residues. For the CDR3, the DNA is TGTGCCAGCAGGGACAGGAACACAGATACGCAGTATTTT. Its protein product is CASRDRNTDTQYF.

The V and J genes are TRBV6-5 and TRBJ2-5, with 10 positions matching TRBD2. Germline V gives CDR1 MNHEY, CDR2 SVGAGI. V shed 4 bases and J 3 bases; nucleotides not matched to a gene: 2. The CDR3 sequence is 14 residues long. CDR3 sequence reads: CASSSLAGEETQYF. The CDR3 DNA reads TGTGCCAGCAGTTCCCTAGCGGGAGAAGAGACCCAGTACTTC.

This chain joins TRBV7-9 and TRBJ2-7; D remains ambiguous. The germline V and J ends were trimmed by 4 bases and 4 bases, with 14 bases remaining between them. The CDR3 contains 14 residues. Germline V gene sequence: CDR1 SEHNR, CDR2 FQNEAQ (reference sequence). CDR3 in amino acids: CASSSPRIGYEQYF. The CDR3, as DNA: TGTGCCAGCAGCTCCCCCCGGATTGGATACGAGCAGTACTTC.

This clone was observed a single time. This chain links TRBV9 with TRBJ1-5, with D tentatively TRBD1 (5 bases). CDR1 SGDLS and CDR2 YYNGEE come from the germline V gene. Trimming removed 8 bases at V and 4 bases at J, with 10 bases between. The CDR3 loop spans 12 amino acids. The CDR3 is CARRQTNQPQHF. The CDR3 DNA follows: TGTGCCAGAAGACAGACAAATCAGCCCCAGCATTTT.

The rearrangement uses TRBV2 and TRBJ2-1, with D perhaps TRBD1 (5 bases). Germline CDR1 is SNHLY and CDR2 is FYNNEI. The CDR3 is made up of 14 amino acids. The V end was cut by 10 bases, the J end by 8 bases, with 21 bases between. The CDR3 nucleotides read TGTGCCACCGATACTTTAATCAGGGTCGATGAGCAGTTCTTC. The encoded protein is CATDTLIRVDEQFF.

J is TRBJ2-5 and V is TRBV4-3, with D uncertain. Trimming shortened V by 0 bases and J by 2 bases, and 10 bases separated the two germline ends. Per the germline V gene, CDR1 is LGHNA and CDR2 is YSLEER. The CDR3 loop spans 15 amino acids. CDR3 amino acids: CASSQEGRTQETQYF. CDR3 DNA: TGCGCCAGCAGCCAAGAAGGCCGGACGCAAGAGACCCAGTACTTC.

This clone was counted a single time. The chain employs TRBV2 and TRBJ2-1, with 9 bases lining up with TRBD2. This CDR3 contains 16 residues. Looked up from germline, CDR1 is SNHLY and CDR2 is FYNNEI. The trim removed 8 bases at V and 6 bases at J, leaving 14 bases unmatched. CDR3 amino acids: CASLQGLAGRFNEQFF. CDR3 bases: TGTGCCAGCCTCCAGGGGCTAGCGGGACGATTCAATGAGCAGTTCTTC.